A selection of T cell receptor beta chains follows, all from one sample in a study of cytomegalovirus exposure and HLA in healthy donors. Sequencing was performed with immunoSEQ multiplex PCR; in TCRdb, only in-frame clones are kept and a portion is missing. Among more than 150,000 clones listed, over 70% were seen once. What was sequenced was PBMCs. The source of these receptors is a man between 50 and 59 years old in good health and CMV-seropositive. CDR3s include the opening cysteine and the closing phenylalanine or tryptophan. D genes are given only for firm matches. Rows may omit the clone size; those that give it use once, few, many or a size class.

TRBD1 | 15 | TRBJ1-6 | - | TRBV30 | CAWSRRQGRTSPLHF | TGTGCCTGGAGTCGTCGACAGGGGAGAACTTCACCCCTCCACTTT
- | 14 | TRBJ2-7 | - | TRBV30 | CAWSLKAGASEQYF | TGTGCCTGGAGTCTGAAAGCCGGAGCTTCCGAGCAGTACTTC
- | 14 | TRBJ2-5 | - | TRBV5-1 | CASSLFTGRETQYF | TGCGCCAGCAGCTTGTTCACAGGGCGGGAGACCCAGTACTTC
TRBD2 | 13 | TRBJ2-1 | - | TRBV6-5 | CASSNPGLAGKFF | TGTGCCAGCAGTAACCCGGGACTAGCGGGAAAGTTCTTC
TRBD1 | 16 | TRBJ1-5 | once | TRBV7-2 | CASSRDGAGGNQSQHF | TGTGCCAGCAGCCGCGATGGGGCAGGGGGCAACCAGTCCCAGCATTTT
TRBD1 | 13 | TRBJ2-7 | once | TRBV25-1 | CASQGQGFRGQYF | TGTGCCAGCCAGGGACAGGGATTTAGGGGGCAGTACTTC
- | 13 | TRBJ1-6 | - | TRBV5-1 | CASSFGRRSPLHF | TGCGCCAGCAGCTTCGGTAGGCGGTCACCCCTCCACTTT
TRBD1 | 15 | TRBJ1-5 | - | TRBV5-8 | CASSLWTGGVQPQHF | TGTGCCAGCAGCTTGTGGACAGGGGGCGTTCAGCCCCAGCATTTT
- | 19 | TRBJ2-1 | - | TRBV2 | CASLSSGDDRISMYNEQFF | TGTGCCAGCCTGAGCTCGGGAGACGACCGGATTTCTATGTACAATGAGCAGTTCTTC
- | 11 | TRBJ2-2 | - | TRBV6-5 | CATRGTGELFF | TGTGCCACACGGGGCACCGGGGAGCTGTTTTTT
- | 13 | TRBJ2-1 | - | TRBV7-8 | CASSSRQFNKQFF | TGTGCCAGCAGCTCCCGACAGTTCAATAAGCAGTTCTTC
- | 14 | TRBJ2-7 | - | TRBV7-2 | CASSAPGGLYEQYF | TGTGCCAGCAGCGCCCCAGGGGGACTCTACGAGCAGTACTTC
- | 15 | TRBJ2-3 | - | TRBV10-3 | CAIRAGTGATDTQYF | TGTGCCATCAGAGCCGGGACTGGGGCCACAGATACGCAGTATTTT
- | 12 | TRBJ1-2 | - | TRBV6-5 | CASSYGGGGYTF | TGTGCCAGCAGCTACGGCGGGGGTGGCTACACCTTC
TRBD1 | 15 | TRBJ1-2 | - | TRBV30 | CAWERTPGTGYGYTF | TGTGCCTGGGAACGAACCCCCGGGACAGGATATGGCTACACCTTC
- | 11 | TRBJ1-2 | - | TRBV5-4 | CASSLGYGYTF | TGTGCCAGCAGCCTCGGGTATGGCTACACCTTC
- | 14 | TRBJ1-2 | - | TRBV28 | CASSSNDRSYGYTF | TGTGCCAGCAGCTCCAATGACAGGAGCTATGGCTACACCTTC
- | 12 | TRBJ1-5 | - | TRBV7-2 | CASSFILEPQHF | TGTGCCAGCAGCTTTATACTGGAGCCCCAGCATTTT
TRBD1 | 16 | TRBJ2-1 | few | TRBV5-1 | CASSLGARGSYNEQFF | TGCGCCAGCAGCTTGGGGGCCAGGGGGTCCTACAATGAGCAGTTCTTC
TRBD2 | 15 | TRBJ2-5 | - | TRBV11-2 | CASSLDGSGAGTQYF | TGTGCCAGCAGCTTAGACGGTAGCGGGGCAGGGACCCAGTACTTC
- | 16 | TRBJ2-2 | - | TRBV11-3 | CASSHGEGSHTGELFF | TGTGCCAGCAGCCACGGGGAAGGGAGTCACACCGGGGAGCTGTTTTTT
- | 15 | TRBJ1-5 | few | TRBV6-1 | CASSETGFSNQLQHF | TGTGCCAGCAGTGAAACCGGGTTTAGCAATCAGCTCCAGCATTTT
- | 13 | TRBJ1-1 | - | TRBV5-1 | CASSADRNTKAFF | TGCGCCAGCAGCGCCGACAGGAACACTAAAGCTTTCTTT
TRBD1 | 14 | TRBJ1-5 | - | TRBV7-2 | CASSSGRGLQPQHF | TGTGCCAGCAGCTCCGGTAGGGGGCTTCAGCCCCAGCATTTT
TRBD2 | 15 | TRBJ2-3 | - | TRBV10-2 | CASSGTSRRTDTQYF | TGCGCCAGCAGTGGGACTAGCCGACGCACAGATACGCAGTATTTT
TRBD1 | 15 | TRBJ1-2 | - | TRBV6-6 | CASSPEGTGFYGYTF | TGTGCCAGCAGCCCGGAGGGGACAGGATTCTATGGCTACACCTTC
- | 12 | TRBJ2-7 | - | TRBV28 | CASTRGSYEQYF | TGTGCCAGCACCCGGGGCTCCTACGAGCAGTACTTC
TRBD2 | 16 | TRBJ2-1 | - | TRBV5-4 | CASTSSGGLSYNEQFF | TGTGCCAGCACCTCTAGCGGGGGGTTATCCTACAATGAGCAGTTCTTC